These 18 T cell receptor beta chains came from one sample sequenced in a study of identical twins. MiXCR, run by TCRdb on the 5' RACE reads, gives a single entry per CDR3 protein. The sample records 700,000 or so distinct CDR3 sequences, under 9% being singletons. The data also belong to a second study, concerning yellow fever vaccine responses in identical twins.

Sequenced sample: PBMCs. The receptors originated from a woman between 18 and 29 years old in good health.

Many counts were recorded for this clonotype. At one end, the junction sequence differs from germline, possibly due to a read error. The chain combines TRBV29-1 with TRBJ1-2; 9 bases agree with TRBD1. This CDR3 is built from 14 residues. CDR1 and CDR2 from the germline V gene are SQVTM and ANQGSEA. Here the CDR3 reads CSIDTGGNNYGYTF. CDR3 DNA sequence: TGCAGCATTGACACAGGGGGCAATAACTATGGCTACACCTTC.

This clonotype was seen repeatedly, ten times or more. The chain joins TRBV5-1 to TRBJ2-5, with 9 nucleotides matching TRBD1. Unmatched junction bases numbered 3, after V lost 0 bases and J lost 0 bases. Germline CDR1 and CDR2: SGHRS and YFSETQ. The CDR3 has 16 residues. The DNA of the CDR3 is TGCGCCAGCAGCTTGGGGACAGGGGCGTACCAAGAGACCCAGTACTTC. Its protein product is CASSLGTGAYQETQYF.

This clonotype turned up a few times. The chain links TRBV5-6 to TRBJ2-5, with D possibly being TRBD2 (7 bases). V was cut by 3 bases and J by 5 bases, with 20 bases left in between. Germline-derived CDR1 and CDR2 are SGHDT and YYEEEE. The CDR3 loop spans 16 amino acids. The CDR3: CASSSRVGGQGETQYF. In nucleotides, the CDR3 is TGTGCCAGCAGCTCCCGTGTGGGGGGGCAAGGGGAGACCCAGTACTTC.

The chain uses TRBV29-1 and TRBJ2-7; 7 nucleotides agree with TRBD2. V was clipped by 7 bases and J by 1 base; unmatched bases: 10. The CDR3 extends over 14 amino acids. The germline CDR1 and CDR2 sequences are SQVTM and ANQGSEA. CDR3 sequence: CSARDYLSSYEQYF. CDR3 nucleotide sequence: TGCAGCGCCCGGGACTACCTATCGTCCTACGAGCAGTACTTC.

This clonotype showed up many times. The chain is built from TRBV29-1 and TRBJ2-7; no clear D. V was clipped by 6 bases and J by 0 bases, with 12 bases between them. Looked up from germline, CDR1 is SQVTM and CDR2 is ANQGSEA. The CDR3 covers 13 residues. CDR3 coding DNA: TGCAGCGTCGCAACTCCTAGCTCCTACGAGCAGTACTTC. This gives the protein CSVATPSSYEQYF.

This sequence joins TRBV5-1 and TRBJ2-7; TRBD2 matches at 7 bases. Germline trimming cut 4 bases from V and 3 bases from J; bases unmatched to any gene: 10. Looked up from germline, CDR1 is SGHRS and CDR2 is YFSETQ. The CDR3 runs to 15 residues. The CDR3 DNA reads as TGCGCCAGCAGCCTGCGGGGGATGCCGAACTACGAGCAGTACTTC. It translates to CASSLRGMPNYEQYF. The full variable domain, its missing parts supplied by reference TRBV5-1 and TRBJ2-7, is KAGVTQTPRYLIKTRGQQVTLSCSPISGHRSVSWYQQTPGQGLQFLFEYFSETQRNKGNFPGRFSGRQFSNSRSEMNVSTLELGDSALYLCASSLRGMPNYEQYFGPGTRLTVT.

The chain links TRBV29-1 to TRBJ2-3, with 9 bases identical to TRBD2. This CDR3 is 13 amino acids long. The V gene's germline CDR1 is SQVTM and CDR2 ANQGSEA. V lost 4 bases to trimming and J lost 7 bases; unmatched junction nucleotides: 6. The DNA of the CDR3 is TGCAGCGTTGGAGTAGCGGGAGTTTATACGCAGTATTTT. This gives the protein CSVGVAGVYTQYF.

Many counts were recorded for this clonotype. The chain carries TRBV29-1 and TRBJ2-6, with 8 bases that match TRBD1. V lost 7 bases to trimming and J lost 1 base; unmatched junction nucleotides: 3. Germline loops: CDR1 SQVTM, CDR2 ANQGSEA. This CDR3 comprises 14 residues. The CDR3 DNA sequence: TGCAGCGCATGGGACAGGTCTGGGGCCAACGTCCTGACTTTC. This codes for CSAWDRSGANVLTF.

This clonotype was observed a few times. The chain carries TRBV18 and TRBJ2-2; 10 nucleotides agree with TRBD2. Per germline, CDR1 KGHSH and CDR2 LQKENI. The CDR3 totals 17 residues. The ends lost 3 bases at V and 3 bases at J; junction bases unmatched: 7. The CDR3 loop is CASSPWGLASDTGELFF. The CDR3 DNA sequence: TGTGCCAGCTCACCGTGGGGACTAGCGTCGGACACCGGGGAGCTGTTTTTT.

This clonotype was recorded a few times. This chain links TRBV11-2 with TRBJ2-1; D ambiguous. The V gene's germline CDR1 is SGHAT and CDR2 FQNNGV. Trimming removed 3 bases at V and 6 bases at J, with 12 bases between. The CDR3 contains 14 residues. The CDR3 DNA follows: TGTGCCAGCAGCTTGCTGTCAGAGCGCAATGAGCAGTTCTTC. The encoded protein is CASSLLSERNEQFF.

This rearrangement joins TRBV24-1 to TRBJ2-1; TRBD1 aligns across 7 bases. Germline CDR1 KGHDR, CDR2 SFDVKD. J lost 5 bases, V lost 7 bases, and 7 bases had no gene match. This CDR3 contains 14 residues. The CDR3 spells CATRHRDRNNEQFF. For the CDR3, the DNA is TGTGCCACCAGACACCGGGACAGAAACAATGAGCAGTTCTTC.

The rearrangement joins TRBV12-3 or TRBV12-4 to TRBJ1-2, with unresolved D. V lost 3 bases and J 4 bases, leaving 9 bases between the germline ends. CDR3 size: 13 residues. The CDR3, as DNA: TGTGCCAGCAGTTTTCGGTTGATCTATGGCTACACCTTC. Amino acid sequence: CASSFRLIYGYTF.

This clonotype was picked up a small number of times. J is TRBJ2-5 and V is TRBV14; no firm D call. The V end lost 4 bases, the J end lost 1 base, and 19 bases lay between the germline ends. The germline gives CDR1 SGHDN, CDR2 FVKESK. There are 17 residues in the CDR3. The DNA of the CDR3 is TGTGCCAGCAGCCTGAGTCTGTGGACGGGTCTCCAAGAGACCCAGTACTTC. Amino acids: CASSLSLWTGLQETQYF.

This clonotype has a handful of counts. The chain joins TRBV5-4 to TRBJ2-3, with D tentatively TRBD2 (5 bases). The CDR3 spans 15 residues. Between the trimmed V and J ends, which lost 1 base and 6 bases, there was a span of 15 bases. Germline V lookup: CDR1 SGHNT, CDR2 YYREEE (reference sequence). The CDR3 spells CASSLMSRGGDTQYF. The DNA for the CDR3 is TGTGCCAGCAGCTTGATGAGCCGGGGTGGTGATACGCAGTATTTT.

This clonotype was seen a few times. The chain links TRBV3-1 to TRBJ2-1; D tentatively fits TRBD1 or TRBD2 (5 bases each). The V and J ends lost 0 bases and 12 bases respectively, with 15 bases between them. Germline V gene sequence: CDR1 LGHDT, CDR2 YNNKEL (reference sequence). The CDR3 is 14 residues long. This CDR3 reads CASSQDPGAAWQFF. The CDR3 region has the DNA TGTGCCAGCAGCCAAGATCCCGGGGCCGCCTGGCAGTTCTTC.

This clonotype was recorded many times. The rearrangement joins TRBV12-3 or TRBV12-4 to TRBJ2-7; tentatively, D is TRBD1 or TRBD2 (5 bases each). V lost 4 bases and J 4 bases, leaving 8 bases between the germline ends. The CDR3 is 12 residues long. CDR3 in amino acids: CASSSGRYEQYF. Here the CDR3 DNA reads TGTGCCAGCAGTTCGGGGCGATACGAGCAGTACTTC.

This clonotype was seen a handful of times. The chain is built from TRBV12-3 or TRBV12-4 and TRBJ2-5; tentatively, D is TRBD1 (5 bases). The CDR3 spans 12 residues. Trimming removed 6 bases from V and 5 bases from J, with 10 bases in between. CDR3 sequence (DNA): TGTGCCAGCAGGACAGCTGCCGAGACCCAGTACTTC. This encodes CASRTAAETQYF.

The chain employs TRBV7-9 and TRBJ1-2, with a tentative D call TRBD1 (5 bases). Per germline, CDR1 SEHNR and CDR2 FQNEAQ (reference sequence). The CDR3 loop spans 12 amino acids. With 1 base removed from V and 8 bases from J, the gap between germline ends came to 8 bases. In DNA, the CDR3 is TGTGCCAGCAGCTTAGGGGGGAAGGGCTACACCTTC. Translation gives CASSLGGKGYTF.